This T cell receptor (beta chain) derives from a study of post-analysis software for immune sequencing data (dated by TCRdb to between 2014 and 2017). Some background on the complete study: Recorded disease courses included relapsing-remitting, secondary progressive and progressive-relapsing multiple sclerosis, with some patients lacking subtype annotation. Patient repertoires were compared against about a dozen previously published healthy control repertoires from donors aged about 6 to 25 years. A subset of samples was prepared in parallel using single-end sample barcoding, then pooled and co-amplified after Illumina adapter ligation. Results and caveats for the whole study, not just this receptor: Significantly higher frequencies in patients than in controls were found for roughly five TRBV segments, including TRBV5-6, TRBV5-1 and TRBV20-1. The multiple sclerosis patient group was slightly younger than the control group. When samples were clustered directly using the F measure, samples prepared in the same batch co-clustered strongly, which prompted a batch-effect correction. Normalized Chao1 diversity was significantly lower in multiple sclerosis patients than controls, suggesting substantial peripheral T-cell clonal expansion.

For CDR1 and CDR2, the germline V gene (reference sequence) lists SEHNR and FQNEAQ. The CDR3 runs 13 amino acids, cysteine and phenylalanine included. Only the CDR3 DNA is retained, 39 bases long and in frame from the first base. A distance of 9 bases separates the germline ends of V and J, which lose 6 bases and 0 bases respectively. TCR beta repertoires were profiled from peripheral blood of 10 to 15 young patients with multiple sclerosis to demonstrate the VDJtools post-analysis software. The multiple sclerosis patients were children and adolescents between roughly 6 and 16 years of age. The sample holds many counts of this clonotype. Its binding antigen is unknown. No per-base quality is available; no much larger clone lies one base away. Library construction relied on PCR. The reads were generated on an Illumina HiSeq 2500. Unique molecular identifiers were incorporated into TCR beta cDNA libraries to reduce PCR and sequencing biases. Every 1 to 10 million input T cells yielded approximately 500,000 cDNA molecules, meaning each molecule approximated one T cell. The patient libraries were prepared and sequenced with the same protocol used for the earlier healthy control dataset. Samples belonging to the same batch were prepared together, multiplexed and sequenced on a shared HiSeq lane. Regarding the original processing steps: MIGEC handled the raw barcoded reads, throwing out single-read molecular identifier groups before consensus assembly and CDR3 extraction. Clonotype tables were post-analysed with VDJtools, normalizing diversity by down-sampling all datasets to the smallest sample size. Repertoire overlap clustering matched CDR3 amino acid but not nucleotide sequences to correct batch-related cross-sample contamination. Clones were called with MiXCR by TCRdb after fastp trimmed the public reads at Q25, and only in-frame beta chains were retained. Rows merge per CDR3 protein into single entries with the most common DNA and genes. The V and J calls reflect TCRdb's pipeline rather than the authors' work. The sample contains about 820,000 distinct CDR3 sequences, around 50% of them found a single time. Approximately 4.5% of the sample rests with the top ten.

The sample taken for sequencing was blood. The TCR comes from a girl aged 5-17 years with multiple sclerosis. The chain uses TRBV7-9 and TRBJ2-7, with TRBD2 tentatively as D gene (6 bases match). The CDR3 corresponds to CASSFGGSYEQYF. The sequenced DNA: TGTGCCAGCAGTTTCGGGGGCTCCTACGAGCAGTACTTC.